These 27 T cell receptor beta chains were all obtained from the same sample, sequenced in a study of CD8 T cells in Susac syndrome. RNA amounts of about 0.5 to 1 ug underwent reverse transcription with random hexamers. TCRdb used MiXCR to reprocess the immunoSEQ multiplex PCR reads, holding one entry per CDR3 protein. The sample holds under 200,000 distinct CDR3 sequences; 92% are singletons and the top ten take approximately 0.082%. Sequenced sample: CD4+ T cells from PBMCs. The receptor set was obtained from a human donor in good health.

The chain combines TRBV25-1 with TRBJ1-1; D may be TRBD1 (5 bases). This CDR3 has 14 amino acids. Per germline, CDR1 MGHDK and CDR2 SYGVNS. Between the trimmed V and J ends, which lost 5 bases and 4 bases, there was a span of 14 bases. CDR3 nucleotide sequence: TGTGCCAGCAGTCGACGAGCAGGGACCACTGAAGCTTTCTTT. Translated: CASSRRAGTTEAFF. Full variable domain (missing parts from reference TRBV25-1 and TRBJ1-1): EADIYQTPRYLVIGTGKKITLECSQTMGHDKMYWYQQDPGMELHLIHYSYGVNSTEKGDLSSESTVSRIRTEHFPLTLESARPSHTSQYLCASSRRAGTTEAFFGQGTRLTVV.

The V gene is TRBV29-1, the J gene TRBJ1-1, with D uncertain. V lost 6 bases and J lost 0, with 14 bases in between. Germline assignment: CDR1 SQVTM and CDR2 ANQGSEA. CDR3 length: 14 residues. Written as DNA, the CDR3 is TGCAGCGTGACCGGGATACTCATGAACACTGAAGCTTTCTTT. This translates into CSVTGILMNTEAFF.

The chain links TRBV20-1 to TRBJ2-1; D uncertain. Looked up from germline, CDR1 is DFQATT and CDR2 is SNEGSKA (reference sequence). The V gene lost 7 bases and the J gene lost 0 bases, with 7 bases spanning the gap. The CDR3 length is 12 residues. The CDR3 nucleotides are TGCAGTGGCAGGACCTCCTACAATGAGCAGTTCTTC. Translating it yields CSGRTSYNEQFF.

This clonotype has only one observation. This rearrangement joins TRBV20-1 to TRBJ1-2, with a tentative D call TRBD1 (5 bases). V dropped 0 bases and J dropped 1 base, with 15 bases sitting between them. Germline V CDR1 and CDR2: DFQATT, SNEGSKA (reference sequence). CDR3 length: 16 residues. CDR3 residues: CSARDLGEGHNYGYTF. CDR3 coding DNA: TGCAGTGCTAGAGATTTGGGGGAGGGCCATAACTATGGCTACACCTTC.

The rearrangement joins TRBV6-2 or TRBV6-3 to TRBJ2-1; 7 nucleotides match TRBD1. CDR1 MNHEY and CDR2 SVGEGT come from the germline V gene. V was clipped by 4 bases and J by 9 bases; unmatched bases: 3. The CDR3 spans 12 residues. The chain's CDR3 is CASSSQGSEQFF. CDR3 nucleotides: TGTGCCAGCAGTTCACAGGGGAGTGAGCAGTTCTTC.

CDR3 sequence (DNA): TGTGCCAGCATTAGCGGGGGGGCAACAGATACGCAGTATTTT. It is translated as CASISGGATDTQYF. V gene TRBV28 combines with J gene TRBJ2-3, with TRBD2 identical over 11 bases. The CDR3 is made up of 14 amino acids. The V and J ends lost 7 bases and 3 bases, in that order; junction bases with no gene match: 3. CDR1 is MDHEN and CDR2 is SYDVKM in the germline V gene.

This chain joins TRBV19 and TRBJ2-6; D is unresolved. Germline-derived CDR1 and CDR2 are LNHDA and SQIVND (reference sequence). This CDR3 has 13 amino acids. Deletions cut 9 bases from V and 0 bases from J, with 6 bases between. The CDR3 bases are TGTGCCAGCCACAACTCTGGGGCCAACGTCCTGACTTTC. It yields the protein CASHNSGANVLTF. Supplemented by reference TRBV19 and TRBJ2-6, the full variable domain reads DGGITQSPKYLFRKEGQNVTLSCEQNLNHDAMYWYRQDPGQGLRLIYYSQIVNDFQKGDIAEGYSVSREKKESFPLTVTSAQKNPTAFYLCASHNSGANVLTFGAGSRLTVL.

The V gene is TRBV3-1, the J gene TRBJ1-2, with D uncertain. Deletions cut 1 base from V and 8 bases from J, with 11 bases between. Germline-derived CDR1 and CDR2 are LGHDT and YNNKEL (reference sequence). The CDR3 contains 13 residues. CDR3 nucleotide sequence: TGTGCCAGCAGCCAAGCCACGTCTCGGGGCTACACCTTC. Translating it yields CASSQATSRGYTF. Full variable domain (remainder filled in from reference TRBV3-1 and TRBJ1-2): DTAVSQTPKYLVTQMGNDKSIKCEQNLGHDTMYWYKQDSKKFLKIMFSYNNKELIINETVPNRFSPKSPDKAHLNLHINSLELGDSAVYFCASSQATSRGYTFGSGTRLTVV.

The J gene is TRBJ1-4, the V gene TRBV7-2; D is undetermined. From germline, CDR1 is SGHTA and CDR2 FQGNSA. This CDR3 has 12 residues. For the CDR3, the DNA is TGTGCTAGCGAGGGTTCTAATGAAAAACTGTTTTTT. The encoded protein is CASEGSNEKLFF.

V usage is TRBV7-2 and J usage is TRBJ2-1, with D perhaps matching TRBD1 or TRBD2 (5 bases each). Per germline, CDR1 SGHTA and CDR2 FQGNSA. The germline V and J ends were trimmed by 4 bases and 3 bases, with 13 bases remaining between them. CDR3 size: 15 residues. CDR3: CASSSTTGGYNEQFF. For the CDR3, the DNA is TGTGCCAGCAGCTCAACGACTGGGGGCTACAATGAGCAGTTCTTC.

The chain has TRBV3-1 and TRBJ2-7; TRBD2 is a possible D gene (7 bases). Trimming pared 4 bases from V and 1 base from J, leaving 17 bases between. The CDR3 is made up of 16 amino acids. Germline V CDR1 and CDR2: LGHDT, YNNKEL (reference sequence). The CDR3 DNA follows: TGTGCCAGCAGCCGGATGGGGGGGGCCTCATCCTACGAGCAGTACTTC. Residues: CASSRMGGASSYEQYF.

The gene calls are TRBV15 and TRBJ2-4; D not resolved. Deletions cut 0 bases from V and 0 bases from J, with 15 bases between. The CDR3 is 18 amino acids. Germline V gene data show CDR1 as LNHNV and CDR2 as YYDKDF (reference sequence). The CDR3 loop is CATSREIIDNLAKNIQYF. In nucleotides, the CDR3 is TGTGCCACCAGCAGAGAAATTATTGACAACCTAGCCAAAAACATTCAGTACTTC.

The gene calls are TRBV7-2 and TRBJ2-5, with TRBD2 matching over 13 bases. Unmatched junction bases numbered 4, after V lost 5 bases and J lost 1 base. The CDR3 spans 16 residues. Germline V gene data show CDR1 as SGHTA and CDR2 as FQGNSA. CDR3 region: CASSLRLAGGQETQYF. In DNA, the CDR3 is TGTGCCAGCAGCCTCCGACTAGCGGGAGGCCAAGAGACCCAGTACTTC.

The chain is built from TRBV12-3 or TRBV12-4 and TRBJ2-7, with 11 bases lining up with TRBD2. CDR3 length equals 16 residues. V trimming: 6 bases; J trimming: 3 bases; junction bases outside the gene matches: 10. CDR3 sequence reads: CASRVPLGTSGYEQYF. As DNA, the CDR3 is TGTGCCAGCAGAGTCCCCCTCGGGACTAGCGGCTACGAGCAGTACTTC.

This sequence joins TRBV10-2 and TRBJ2-5; 8 positions agree with TRBD2. Losses at the gene ends were 1 base for V and 4 bases for J; bases not matched to a gene: 5. The CDR3 runs to 15 residues. Germline V gene data show CDR1 as WSHSY and CDR2 as SAAADI. The CDR3 here is CASSELGTRGETQYF. The CDR3 DNA reads TGCGCCAGCAGTGAGTTAGGGACTAGGGGAGAGACCCAGTACTTC.

The V gene is TRBV29-1, the J gene TRBJ2-1; 10 positions agree with TRBD2. The CDR3 has 16 amino acids. The V gene end was trimmed by 3 bases and the J gene end by 3 bases; junction bases not matched to a gene: 8. CDR1 and CDR2 from the germline V gene are SQVTM and ANQGSEA. The CDR3 is CSVESAGGARYNEQFF. The CDR3 DNA sequence: TGCAGCGTTGAGTCAGCGGGAGGGGCCCGCTACAATGAGCAGTTCTTC.

The chain has TRBV5-1 and TRBJ1-2, with D possibly being TRBD1 (5 bases). CDR1 is SGHRS, CDR2 YFSETQ, per germline. Deletions cut 5 bases from V and 4 bases from J, with 12 bases between. The CDR3 has 13 residues. The CDR3 sequence is CASSSGRRYGYTF. The CDR3, as DNA: TGCGCCAGCAGTTCGGGACGCCGCTATGGCTACACCTTC.

This rearrangement joins TRBV10-3 to TRBJ2-5, with 9 bases fitting TRBD2. The CDR3 sequence is 14 residues long. Germline lookup yields CDR1 ENHRY and CDR2 SYGVKD. V trimming: 4 bases; J trimming: 5 bases; junction bases outside the gene matches: 5. CDR3 in amino acids: CAISVAGAGETQYF. The CDR3 coding sequence is TGTGCCATCAGTGTAGCGGGGGCCGGGGAGACCCAGTACTTC.

In this sample, this clonotype turned up once. V is TRBV30 and J is TRBJ2-2; 7 nucleotides agree with TRBD1. Unmatched junction bases numbered 1, after V lost 0 bases and J lost 6 bases. The CDR3 consists of 13 residues. Germline V lookup: CDR1 GTSNPN, CDR2 SVGIG (reference sequence). The CDR3 is CAWSVTGAGELFF. In DNA form, the CDR3 reads TGTGCCTGGAGTGTTACAGGGGCCGGGGAGCTGTTTTTT.

J is TRBJ1-2 and V is TRBV20-1; no reliable D call. Trimming took 3 bases from V and 0 from J, leaving 11 bases between them. The CDR3 runs 14 residues. Germline V gene lookup returns CDR1 DFQATT and CDR2 SNEGSKA (reference sequence). CDR3 sequence: CSASRAVTNYGYTF. CDR3 DNA: TGCAGTGCTAGTCGGGCGGTAACTAACTATGGCTACACCTTC.

This clonotype was recorded only once. The chain combines TRBV7-2 with TRBJ1-4, with D perhaps TRBD1 (5 bases). CDR3 length: 15 amino acids. Trimming removed 5 bases from V and 8 bases from J, with 18 bases in between. CDR1 is SGHTA, CDR2 FQGNSA, per germline. In DNA form, the CDR3 reads TGTGCCAGCAGCCAGCATCCCAGGGATCGGGAAAAACTGTTTTTT. This encodes CASSQHPRDREKLFF.

V gene TRBV14 combines with J gene TRBJ1-5, with D possibly being TRBD1 (6 bases). The CDR3 is made up of 16 amino acids. Looked up from germline, CDR1 is SGHDN and CDR2 is FVKESK. The ends were cut back, 0 bases at V and 1 base at J, with 10 bases in the middle. The CDR3 sequence is CASSQEQGFSNQPQHF. CDR3 DNA sequence: TGTGCCAGCAGCCAAGAACAGGGATTCAGCAATCAGCCCCAGCATTTT. The complete variable domain, with remaining parts taken from reference TRBV14 and TRBJ1-5, reads EAGVTQFPSHSVIEKGQTVTLRCDPISGHDNLYWYRRVMGKEIKFLLHFVKESKQDESGMPNNRFLAERTGGTYSTLKVQPAELEDSGVYFCASSQEQGFSNQPQHFGDGTRLSIL.

The chain joins TRBV7-2 to TRBJ1-1, with 7 bases matching TRBD1. With V trimmed by 8 bases and J by 1 base, 7 bases remained unmatched. Germline CDR1 reads SGHTA; CDR2 reads FQGNSA. The CDR3 has 14 amino acids. CDR3 coding DNA: TGTGCCAGCGGAACAGGGGCCCAGAACACTGAAGCTTTCTTT. This sequence encodes CASGTGAQNTEAFF. Together with reference TRBV7-2 and TRBJ1-1, the CDR3 gives the full variable domain: GAGVSQSPSNKVTEKGKDVELRCDPISGHTALYWYRQSLGQGLEFLIYFQGNSAPDKSGLPSDRFSAERTGGSVSTLTIQRTQQEDSAVYLCASGTGAQNTEAFFGQGTRLTVV.

This clonotype was seen just once. The CDR3: CASSLGLAGTEQYF. CDR3 DNA: TGCGCCAGCAGCTTGGGACTAGCGGGAACCGAGCAGTACTTC. The chain links TRBV5-1 to TRBJ2-7, with 11 bases fitting TRBD2. CDR3 length: 14 residues. The junction had 2 bases not matched to a gene; V was cut back by 0 bases and J by 6 bases. The germline V gene encodes CDR1 SGHRS and CDR2 YFSETQ.

The rearrangement uses TRBV25-1 and TRBJ2-2; unclear D gene. The CDR3 has 17 amino acids. The V gene lost 7 bases and the J gene lost 0 bases, with 18 bases spanning the gap. CDR1 MGHDK and CDR2 SYGVNS come from the germline V gene. The CDR3 DNA reads as TGTGCCAGCAAACACGGCGGTCGGGCCCCGAACACCGGGGAGCTGTTTTTT. Its protein product is CASKHGGRAPNTGELFF.

The V and J genes are TRBV19 and TRBJ1-2; a weak D match, TRBD1 (6 bases). The CDR3 totals 14 residues. The V end was cut by 7 bases, the J end by 3 bases, with 15 bases between. Looked up from germline, CDR1 is LNHDA and CDR2 is SQIVND (reference sequence). CDR3 sequence: CASTEPGAYYGYTF. The CDR3, as DNA: TGTGCCAGTACCGAACCGGGGGCCTACTATGGCTACACCTTC.

The genes are TRBV6-1 and TRBJ1-1; D remains unclear. CDR3 length: 14 residues. Germline CDR1 and CDR2: MNHNS and SASEGT. The ends were cut back, 7 bases at V and 2 bases at J, with 14 bases in the middle. In nucleotides, the CDR3 is TGTGCCAGCATGGCGCAGTCTCCCAACACTGAAGCTTTCTTT. Translation gives CASMAQSPNTEAFF.